Listed below are T cell receptor beta chains from one sample, sequenced in a study of T cells in Graves' hyperthyroidism and ophthalmopathy. MiXCR, applied by TCRdb to the multiplex PCR reads, yields one record per CDR3 protein. The table shows about 520,000 distinct CDR3 sequences, with approximately 25% occurring only once. The sequenced sample was blood. These receptors all come from a woman in her twenties or thirties with Graves' ophthalmopathy. The CDR3 runs from the conserved cysteine through the conserved F or W. A D gene is named only where the DNA matches it firmly. A clone size is listed for some rows: how often the clone was seen (once, few, many), or a class if it is expanded.

V gene: TRBV6-2/TRBV6-3
D gene: NA
J gene: TRBJ1-5
clone size: many
CDR3 DNA: TGTGCCAGCAGCAATCGGTTTAGCAATCAGCCCCAGCATTTT
CDR3 protein: CASSNRFSNQPQHF

V gene: TRBV2
D gene: NA
J gene: TRBJ1-2
clone size: many
CDR3 DNA: TGTGCCAGCAGTGAAGCACCACAGGGATATGGCTACACCTTC
CDR3 protein: CASSEAPQGYGYTF

V gene: TRBV27
D gene: TRBD1
J gene: TRBJ1-2
clone size: many
CDR3 DNA: TGTGCCAGCAGTGATCCGGGACAGGGGGACTATGGCTACACCTTC
CDR3 protein: CASSDPGQGDYGYTF

V gene: TRBV7-8
D gene: NA
J gene: TRBJ1-1
clone size: many
CDR3 DNA: TGTGCCAGCAGCTTAGCCACACCGAACACTGAAGCTTTCTTT
CDR3 protein: CASSLATPNTEAFF

V gene: TRBV7-3
D gene: TRBD2
J gene: TRBJ2-2
clone size: NA
CDR3 DNA: TGTGCCAGCAGCCAAGTAGCGGGGGGGCCCGGGGAGCTGTTTTTT
CDR3 protein: CASSQVAGGPGELFF

V gene: TRBV2
D gene: TRBD2
J gene: TRBJ2-7
clone size: few
CDR3 DNA: TGTGCCAGCAGGACGGCGGGAGGCTCTAGCTCCTACGAGCAGTACTTC
CDR3 protein: CASRTAGGSSSYEQYF

V gene: TRBV18
D gene: NA
J gene: TRBJ1-2
clone size: NA
CDR3 DNA: TGTGCCAGCTCACCACTATCCAGGGAAGGATATGGCTACACCTTC
CDR3 protein: CASSPLSREGYGYTF

V gene: TRBV6-1
D gene: NA
J gene: TRBJ2-7
clone size: many
CDR3 DNA: TGTGCCAGCAGTCGCCGGGGTGGGGCTCAGCAGTACTTC
CDR3 protein: CASSRRGGAQQYF

V gene: TRBV10-3
D gene: NA
J gene: TRBJ1-1
clone size: many
CDR3 DNA: TGTGCCATCAGTGAACGACACCTGAACACTGAAGCTTTCTTT
CDR3 protein: CAISERHLNTEAFF

V gene: TRBV27
D gene: NA
J gene: TRBJ1-3
clone size: many
CDR3 DNA: TGTGCCAGCAGTCCCTATGGACGTCGCTCTGGAAACACCATATATTTT
CDR3 protein: CASSPYGRRSGNTIYF

V gene: TRBV6-1
D gene: NA
J gene: TRBJ1-1
clone size: NA
CDR3 DNA: TGTGCCAGCAGTGAAGGTCCAGGGAGAATGAACACTGAAGCTTTCTTT
CDR3 protein: CASSEGPGRMNTEAFF

V gene: TRBV11-1
D gene: TRBD2
J gene: TRBJ2-7
clone size: NA
CDR3 DNA: TGTGCCAGCCAGGGTGGGGTGCGGGAGTATGGCTACGAGCAGTACTTC
CDR3 protein: CASQGGVREYGYEQYF

V gene: TRBV9
D gene: TRBD1
J gene: TRBJ1-6
clone size: NA
CDR3 DNA: TGTGCCAGCAGCGCCCGAACAGGGGGCGGGAATAATTCACCCCTCCACTTT
CDR3 protein: CASSARTGGGNNSPLHF

V gene: TRBV7-6
D gene: NA
J gene: TRBJ1-1
clone size: NA
CDR3 DNA: TGTGCCAGCAGCTTAGGGTTGGCTGAAGCTTTCTTT
CDR3 protein: CASSLGLAEAFF

V gene: TRBV2
D gene: TRBD1
J gene: TRBJ2-7
clone size: NA
CDR3 DNA: TGTGCCAGCAGTGAAGGAGAGGGACAGGGAACCTACGAGCAGTACTTC
CDR3 protein: CASSEGEGQGTYEQYF

V gene: TRBV12-3/TRBV12-4
D gene: TRBD1
J gene: TRBJ2-7
clone size: many
CDR3 DNA: TGTGCCAGCAGTTTAGGGACAGGGGCCTACGAGCAGTACTTC
CDR3 protein: CASSLGTGAYEQYF

V gene: TRBV6-5
D gene: NA
J gene: TRBJ2-2
clone size: NA
CDR3 DNA: TGTGCCAGCAGTTACTCGGATACTAGTACCGGGGAGCTGTTTTTT
CDR3 protein: CASSYSDTSTGELFF

V gene: TRBV7-8
D gene: TRBD1
J gene: TRBJ2-7
clone size: NA
CDR3 DNA: TGTGCCAGCAGCTTAGCTGGACAGGGGGCCCGGGCCCCCTACGAGCAGTACTTC
CDR3 protein: CASSLAGQGARAPYEQYF

V gene: TRBV28
D gene: NA
J gene: TRBJ2-5
clone size: once
CDR3 DNA: TGTGCCAGCGACAGTATAAGGGGAGTGGGTCAAGAGACCCAGTACTTC
CDR3 protein: CASDSIRGVGQETQYF

V gene: TRBV5-5
D gene: NA
J gene: TRBJ2-2
clone size: NA
CDR3 DNA: TGTGCCAGCAGCATCGACAGGTTGACCACCGGGGAGCTGTTTTTT
CDR3 protein: CASSIDRLTTGELFF

V gene: TRBV7-9
D gene: NA
J gene: TRBJ2-5
clone size: many
CDR3 DNA: TGTGCCAGCAGGATCGACATACGGGAGACCCAGTACTTC
CDR3 protein: CASRIDIRETQYF

V gene: TRBV6-1
D gene: TRBD2
J gene: TRBJ2-7
clone size: NA
CDR3 DNA: TGTGCCAGCAGTAAGGGACTAGGCGTGGCGCAGTACTTC
CDR3 protein: CASSKGLGVAQYF

V gene: TRBV6-1
D gene: TRBD1
J gene: TRBJ1-2
clone size: NA
CDR3 DNA: TGTGCCAGCAGCTTCGGGACAGGGTTAGCTAACTATGGCTACAGCTTC
CDR3 protein: CASSFGTGLANYGYSF

V gene: TRBV6-1
D gene: TRBD1
J gene: TRBJ1-2
clone size: NA
CDR3 DNA: TGTGCCACCCTCGACAGGGGGCGAGACTATGGCTACACCTTC
CDR3 protein: CATLDRGRDYGYTF

V gene: TRBV28
D gene: TRBD1
J gene: TRBJ2-7
clone size: many
CDR3 DNA: TGTGCCAGCAGCCAAGACTACGGGACAGGGTTCTACGAGCAGTACTTC
CDR3 protein: CASSQDYGTGFYEQYF

V gene: TRBV14
D gene: NA
J gene: TRBJ2-7
clone size: few
CDR3 DNA: TGTGCCAGCAGCCAAGGAGTGGGCAGGTCCTACGAGCAGTACTTC
CDR3 protein: CASSQGVGRSYEQYF

V gene: TRBV7-8
D gene: TRBD2
J gene: TRBJ2-7
clone size: many
CDR3 DNA: TGTGCCAGCAGCCCATTAGCGGGAGAACGCGACGAGCAGTACTTC
CDR3 protein: CASSPLAGERDEQYF

V gene: TRBV7-2
D gene: TRBD2
J gene: TRBJ2-7
clone size: NA
CDR3 DNA: TGTGCCAGCAGCTTAGTCGCCCAGTTCGCGGGAGGGCCGGGGGAGCAGTACTTC
CDR3 protein: CASSLVAQFAGGPGEQYF

V gene: TRBV6-1
D gene: NA
J gene: TRBJ1-1
clone size: few
CDR3 DNA: TGTGCCAGCAGTAAGTCGTGGTCCAGGGGAGGTAGTTCTGAAGCTTTCTTT
CDR3 protein: CASSKSWSRGGSSEAFF

V gene: TRBV2
D gene: NA
J gene: TRBJ2-5
clone size: NA
CDR3 DNA: TGTGCCAGCAGCTCTCTTGGAGGCCAAGAGACCCAGTACTTC
CDR3 protein: CASSSLGGQETQYF

V gene: TRBV25-1
D gene: NA
J gene: TRBJ1-5
clone size: few
CDR3 DNA: TGTGCCAGCAGTGAGGGGGCTATTAGCAATCAGCCCCAGCATTTT
CDR3 protein: CASSEGAISNQPQHF

V gene: TRBV6-2/TRBV6-3
D gene: NA
J gene: TRBJ1-5
clone size: NA
CDR3 DNA: TGTGCCAGCAGAGTCCTAGGACAGTCAAATCAGCCCCAGCATTTT
CDR3 protein: CASRVLGQSNQPQHF

V gene: TRBV7-3
D gene: TRBD1
J gene: TRBJ1-1
clone size: NA
CDR3 DNA: TGTGCCAGCGGACCCGGGACAGGGGTGTCTGAAGCTTTCTTT
CDR3 protein: CASGPGTGVSEAFF

V gene: TRBV6-5
D gene: NA
J gene: TRBJ2-5
clone size: many
CDR3 DNA: TGTGCCAGCGGCGGTAACCAAGAGACCCAGTACTTC
CDR3 protein: CASGGNQETQYF

V gene: TRBV19
D gene: TRBD1
J gene: TRBJ2-4
clone size: NA
CDR3 DNA: TGTGCCAGTAGTATGGGGCAGGGGGTCAACATTCAGTACTTC
CDR3 protein: CASSMGQGVNIQYF

V gene: TRBV28
D gene: NA
J gene: TRBJ1-2
clone size: many
CDR3 DNA: TGTGCCAGCAGTTTAGTCTCAGGGCGCGGCTACACCTTC
CDR3 protein: CASSLVSGRGYTF

V gene: TRBV11-2
D gene: NA
J gene: TRBJ2-5
clone size: many
CDR3 DNA: TGTGCCAGCAGCTTAATTGGGGACGTCTCGGAGACCCAGTACTTC
CDR3 protein: CASSLIGDVSETQYF

V gene: TRBV12-3/TRBV12-4
D gene: NA
J gene: TRBJ2-5
clone size: many
CDR3 DNA: TGTGCCAGCATGAAGGCGGTACTGACATACCAAGAGACCCAGTACTTC
CDR3 protein: CASMKAVLTYQETQYF

V gene: TRBV5-1
D gene: NA
J gene: TRBJ2-5
clone size: few
CDR3 DNA: TGCGCCAGCAGCTTAATTGGGCGAGAGACCCAGTACTTC
CDR3 protein: CASSLIGRETQYF

V gene: TRBV28
D gene: NA
J gene: TRBJ1-2
clone size: few
CDR3 DNA: TGTGCCAGCAGTTTCCCAGAAACCTCTGGTGGCTACACCTTC
CDR3 protein: CASSFPETSGGYTF

V gene: TRBV15
D gene: TRBD1
J gene: TRBJ1-2
clone size: many
CDR3 DNA: TGTGCCACCAGTCAGGGGGCGCGGAACTATGGCTACACCTTC
CDR3 protein: CATSQGARNYGYTF

V gene: TRBV6-2/TRBV6-3
D gene: TRBD1
J gene: TRBJ1-5
clone size: NA
CDR3 DNA: TGTGCCAGCAGACACAGGGGGGGCATAGGCAATCAGCCCCAGCATTTT
CDR3 protein: CASRHRGGIGNQPQHF